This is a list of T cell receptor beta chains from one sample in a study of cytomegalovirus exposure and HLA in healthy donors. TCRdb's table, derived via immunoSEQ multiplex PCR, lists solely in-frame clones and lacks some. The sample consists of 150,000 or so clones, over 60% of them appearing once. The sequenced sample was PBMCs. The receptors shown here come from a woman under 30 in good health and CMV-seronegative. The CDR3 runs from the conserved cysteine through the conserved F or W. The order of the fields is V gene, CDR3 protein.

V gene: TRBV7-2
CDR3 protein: CASSQQGAYNSPLHF

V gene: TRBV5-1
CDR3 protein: CASSLQVAPDTGELFF

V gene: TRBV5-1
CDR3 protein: CASRVGSPYGYTF

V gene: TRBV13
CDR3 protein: CASSLLAGGNEQFF

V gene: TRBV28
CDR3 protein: CASSSFRGLSGNTIYF

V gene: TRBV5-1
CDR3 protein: CASSGARAENIQYF

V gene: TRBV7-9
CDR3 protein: CASSLVIRGPYGYTF

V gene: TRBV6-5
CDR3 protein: CASSYGGYNEQFF

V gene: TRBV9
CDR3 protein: CASSPRTSGAYEQYF

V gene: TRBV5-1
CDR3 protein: CASRLTLSSYNEQFF

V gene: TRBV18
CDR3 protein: CASSPPSSGGEKLFF

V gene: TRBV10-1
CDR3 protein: CASSADQGGIQYF

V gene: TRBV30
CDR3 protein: CAYTAGNIQYF

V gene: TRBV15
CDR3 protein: CATSSRQGRSGNTIYF

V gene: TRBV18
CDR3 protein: CASSPGLAVQETQYF

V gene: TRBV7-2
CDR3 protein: CASSLGPARRSYEQYF

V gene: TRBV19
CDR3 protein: CASSIDGGTGEPQHF

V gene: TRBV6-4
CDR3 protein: CASKYREGGELFF

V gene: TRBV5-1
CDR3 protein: CASSFEPRNTEAFF

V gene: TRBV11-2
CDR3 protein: CASSLSGGVLNTGELFF

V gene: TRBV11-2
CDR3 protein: CASSLDPGGVEQYF

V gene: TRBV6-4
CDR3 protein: CASSAAGEHEQFF